This T cell receptor (beta chain) came from a study of T-cell reconstitution after alpha-beta-depleted transplantation in children. During its preparation, the TCRbeta library received unique molecular identifiers. TCRdb used MiXCR to reprocess the PCR reads, holding one entry per CDR3 protein. Here the sample spans about 270,000 distinct CDR3 sequences, nearly 10% being singletons. This clonotype turned up a few times. The CDR3 consists of 12 residues. The V gene lost 0 bases and the J gene lost 9 bases, with 11 bases spanning the gap. From germline, CDR1 is DFQATT and CDR2 SNEGSKA (reference sequence).

This receptor was identified in a human donor who donated a stem cell graft to a child with SCID. The V and J genes are TRBV20-1 and TRBJ2-5; D might be TRBD2 (5 bases). The source was PBMCs from the stem cell graft donor, collected from the stem cell graft. In nucleotides, the CDR3 is TGCAGTGCTAGAGATTGGGTCGGGGCCCAGTACTTC. Amino acid sequence: CSARDWVGAQYF.